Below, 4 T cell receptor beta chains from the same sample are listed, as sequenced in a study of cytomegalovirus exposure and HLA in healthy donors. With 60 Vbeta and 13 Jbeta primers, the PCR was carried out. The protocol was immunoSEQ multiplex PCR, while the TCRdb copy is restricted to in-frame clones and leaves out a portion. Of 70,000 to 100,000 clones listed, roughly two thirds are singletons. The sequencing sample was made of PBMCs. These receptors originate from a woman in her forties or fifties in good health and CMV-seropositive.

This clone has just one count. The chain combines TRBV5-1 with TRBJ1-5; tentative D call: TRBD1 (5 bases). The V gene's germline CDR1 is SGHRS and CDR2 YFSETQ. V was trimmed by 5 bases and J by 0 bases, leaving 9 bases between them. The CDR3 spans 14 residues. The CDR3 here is CASRTVPSNQPQHF. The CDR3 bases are TGCGCCAGCAGGACAGTCCCTAGCAATCAGCCCCAGCATTTT.

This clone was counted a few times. The CDR3 sequence: CASSDSIDRGLQYV. The DNA for the CDR3 is TGTGCCAGCAGTGACTCTATAGACAGGGGGCTGCAGTACGTC. The chain joins TRBV6-1 to TRBJ2-7; 10 nucleotides align to TRBD1. Germline assignment: CDR1 MNHNS and CDR2 SASEGT. Trimming took 3 bases from V and 9 from J; bases not matched to a gene: 8. This CDR3 has 14 residues.

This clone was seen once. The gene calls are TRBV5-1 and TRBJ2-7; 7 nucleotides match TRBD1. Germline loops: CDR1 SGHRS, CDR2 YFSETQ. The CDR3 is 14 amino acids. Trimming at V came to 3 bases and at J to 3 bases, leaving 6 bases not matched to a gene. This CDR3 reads CASSWGTANYEQYF. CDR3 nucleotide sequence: TGCGCCAGCAGCTGGGGGACAGCTAACTACGAGCAGTACTTC.

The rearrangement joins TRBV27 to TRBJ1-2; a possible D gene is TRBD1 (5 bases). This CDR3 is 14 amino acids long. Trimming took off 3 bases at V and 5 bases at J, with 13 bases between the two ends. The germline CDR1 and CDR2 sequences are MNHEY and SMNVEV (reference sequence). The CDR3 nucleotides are TGTGCCAGCAGTTTTGGGAGGGGAAAGTATGGCTACACCTTC. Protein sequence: CASSFGRGKYGYTF.